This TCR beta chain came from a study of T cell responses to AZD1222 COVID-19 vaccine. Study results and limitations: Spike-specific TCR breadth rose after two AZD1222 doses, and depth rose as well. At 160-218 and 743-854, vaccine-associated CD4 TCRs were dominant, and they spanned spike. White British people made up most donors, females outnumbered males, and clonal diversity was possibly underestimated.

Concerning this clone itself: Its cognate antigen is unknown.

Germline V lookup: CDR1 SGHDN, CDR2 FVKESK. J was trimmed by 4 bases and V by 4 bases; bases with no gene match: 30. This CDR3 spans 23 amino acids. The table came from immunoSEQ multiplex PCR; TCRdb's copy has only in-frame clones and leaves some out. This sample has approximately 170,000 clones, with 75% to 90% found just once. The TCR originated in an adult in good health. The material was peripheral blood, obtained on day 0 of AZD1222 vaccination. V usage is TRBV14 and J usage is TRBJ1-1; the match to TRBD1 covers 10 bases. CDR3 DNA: TGTGCCAGCAGCCTTGTATTCTCGGTGGGAGCCACGTCGACAGGGGGCTATGGCACTGAAGCTTTCTTT. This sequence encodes CASSLVFSVGATSTGGYGTEAFF.